The sequence of this T cell receptor (beta chain) was determined in a study of T cell responses to AZD1222 COVID-19 vaccine. This clone was detected a few times. Its specificity is unknown. The germline CDR1 and CDR2 sequences are MNHEY and SVGEGT. CDR3 size: 14 residues. After removal of 6 bases from V and 5 bases from J, the junction contained 10 bases not matched to a gene. TCRdb's copy holds only in-frame clones and misses some; the assay was immunoSEQ multiplex PCR. The sample contains 100,000 or so clones, approximately 89% of which appear only once. Study conclusions and caveats: It was only after the peak T cell response that any repertoires were sampled. Spike regions recognized by vaccine-associated CD4 TCRs spanned the protein, led by 160-218 and 743-854. Clonal diversity may have been underestimated, and the donors were mostly white British, with more females than males.

Timing groups of about 4 and about 12 weeks for second doses were pooled. V and J are TRBV6-2 or TRBV6-3 and TRBJ2-7, with 7 positions matching TRBD2. Sequenced material: peripheral blood, taken 28 days after the second AZD1222 dose. The TCR sequence derives from an adult who received the AZD1222 COVID-19 vaccine. CDR3 amino acids: CASSLSAGVNEQYF. In DNA form, the CDR3 reads TGTGCCAGCAGCCTATCTGCGGGAGTTAACGAGCAGTACTTC.